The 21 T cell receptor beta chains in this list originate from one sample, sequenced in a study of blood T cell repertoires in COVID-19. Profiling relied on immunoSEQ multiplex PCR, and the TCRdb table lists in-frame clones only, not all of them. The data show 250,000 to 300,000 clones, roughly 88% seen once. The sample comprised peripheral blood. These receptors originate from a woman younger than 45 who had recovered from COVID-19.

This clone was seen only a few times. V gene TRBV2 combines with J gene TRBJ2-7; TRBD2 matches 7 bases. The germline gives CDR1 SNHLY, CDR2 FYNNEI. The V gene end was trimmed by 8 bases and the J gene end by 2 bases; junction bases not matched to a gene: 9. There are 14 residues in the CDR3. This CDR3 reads CASGREAGAYEQYF. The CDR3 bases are TGTGCCAGCGGAAGGGAGGCGGGGGCCTACGAGCAGTACTTC.

The DNA for the CDR3 is TGTGCCAGTAGCGGGGTCGCTGAAGCTTTCTTT. Translation: CASSGVAEAFF. V is TRBV19 and J is TRBJ1-1; D is unclear. The germline gives CDR1 LNHDA, CDR2 SQIVND (reference sequence). The CDR3 extends over 11 amino acids. V was cut by 6 bases and J by 6 bases, with 8 bases left in between.

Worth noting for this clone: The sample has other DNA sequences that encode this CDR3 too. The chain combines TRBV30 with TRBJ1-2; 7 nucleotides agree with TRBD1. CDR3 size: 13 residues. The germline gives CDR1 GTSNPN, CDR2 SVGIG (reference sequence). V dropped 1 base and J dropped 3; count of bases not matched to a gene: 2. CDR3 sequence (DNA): TGTGCCTGGAGTGCCACAGGGGACTATGGCTACACCTTC. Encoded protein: CAWSATGDYGYTF. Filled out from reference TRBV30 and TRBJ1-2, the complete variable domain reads SQTIHQWPATLVQPVGSPLSLECTVEGTSNPNLYWYRQAAGRGLQLLFYSVGIGQISSEVPQNLSASRPQDRQFILSSKKLLLSDSGFYLCAWSATGDYGYTFGSGTRLTVV.

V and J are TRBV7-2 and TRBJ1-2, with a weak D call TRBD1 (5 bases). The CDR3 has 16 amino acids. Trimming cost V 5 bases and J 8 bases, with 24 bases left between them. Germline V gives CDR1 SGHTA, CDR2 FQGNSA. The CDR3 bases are TGTGCCAGCAGCCCACACCCCCAGGGTAGAAGAAGCGGCTACACCTTC. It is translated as CASSPHPQGRRSGYTF.

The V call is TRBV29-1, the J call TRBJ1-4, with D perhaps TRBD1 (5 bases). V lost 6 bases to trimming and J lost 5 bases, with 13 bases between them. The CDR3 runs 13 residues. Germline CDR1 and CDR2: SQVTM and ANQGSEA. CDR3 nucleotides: TGCAGCGTGGCGCGGGGCCCCAATGAAAAACTGTTTTTT. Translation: CSVARGPNEKLFF.

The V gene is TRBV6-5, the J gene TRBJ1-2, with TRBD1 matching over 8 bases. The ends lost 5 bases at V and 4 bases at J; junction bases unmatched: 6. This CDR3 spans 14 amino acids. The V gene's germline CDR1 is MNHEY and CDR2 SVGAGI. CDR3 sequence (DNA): TGTGCCAGCAGTCAATCCGGGACAGGCTATGGCTACACCTTC. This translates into CASSQSGTGYGYTF.

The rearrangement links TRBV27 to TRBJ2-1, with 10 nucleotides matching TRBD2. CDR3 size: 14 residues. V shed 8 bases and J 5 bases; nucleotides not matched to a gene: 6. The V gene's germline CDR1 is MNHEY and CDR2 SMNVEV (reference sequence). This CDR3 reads CASGFSGGHNEQFF. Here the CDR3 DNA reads TGTGCCAGCGGGTTTAGCGGGGGGCACAATGAGCAGTTCTTC.

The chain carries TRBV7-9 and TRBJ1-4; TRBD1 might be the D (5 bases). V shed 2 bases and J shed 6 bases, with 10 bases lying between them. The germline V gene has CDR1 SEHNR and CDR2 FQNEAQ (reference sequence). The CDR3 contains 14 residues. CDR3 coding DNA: TGTGCCAGCAGCTTAAGGGCGGGGGATGAAAAACTGTTTTTT. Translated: CASSLRAGDEKLFF.

The CDR3 region has the DNA TGTGCCAGCAGTGTAGGACCGGGGAGCAATCAGCCCCAGCATTTT. This translates into CASSVGPGSNQPQHF. The rearrangement links TRBV6-4 to TRBJ1-5, with D unresolved. Germline values: CDR1 MRHNA, CDR2 SNTAGT. Trimming took off 4 bases at V and 1 base at J, with 11 bases between the two ends. The CDR3 is 15 amino acids.

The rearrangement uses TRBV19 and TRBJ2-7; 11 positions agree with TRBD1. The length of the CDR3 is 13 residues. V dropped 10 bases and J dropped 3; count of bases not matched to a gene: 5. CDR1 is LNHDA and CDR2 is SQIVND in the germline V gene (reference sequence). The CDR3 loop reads CANWDRGDYEQYF. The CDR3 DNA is TGTGCCAATTGGGACAGGGGGGACTACGAGCAGTACTTC.

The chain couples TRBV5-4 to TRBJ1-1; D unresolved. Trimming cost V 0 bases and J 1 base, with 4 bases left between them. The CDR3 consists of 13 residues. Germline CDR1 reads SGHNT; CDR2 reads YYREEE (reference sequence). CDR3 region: CASSLAGNTEAFF. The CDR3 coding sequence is TGTGCCAGCAGCTTGGCAGGGAACACTGAAGCTTTCTTT.

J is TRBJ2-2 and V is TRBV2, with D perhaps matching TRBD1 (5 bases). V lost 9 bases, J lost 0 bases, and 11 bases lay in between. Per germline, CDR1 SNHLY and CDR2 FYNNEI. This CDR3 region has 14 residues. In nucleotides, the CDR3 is TGTGCCAGTGACAGAGACGCGAACACCGGGGAGCTGTTTTTT. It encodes CASDRDANTGELFF.

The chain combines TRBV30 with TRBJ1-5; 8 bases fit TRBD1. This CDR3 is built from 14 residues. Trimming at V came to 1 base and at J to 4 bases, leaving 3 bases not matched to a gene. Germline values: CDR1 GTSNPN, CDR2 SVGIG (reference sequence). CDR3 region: CAWSAGQDNQPQHF. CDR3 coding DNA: TGTGCCTGGAGTGCGGGACAGGATAATCAGCCCCAGCATTTT.

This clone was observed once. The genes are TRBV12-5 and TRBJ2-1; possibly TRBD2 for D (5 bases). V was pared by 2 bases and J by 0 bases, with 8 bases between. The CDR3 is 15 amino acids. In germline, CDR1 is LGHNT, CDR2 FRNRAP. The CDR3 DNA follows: TGTGCTAGTGGTTTGACGGGGAGCTCCTACAATGAGCAGTTCTTC. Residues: CASGLTGSSYNEQFF.

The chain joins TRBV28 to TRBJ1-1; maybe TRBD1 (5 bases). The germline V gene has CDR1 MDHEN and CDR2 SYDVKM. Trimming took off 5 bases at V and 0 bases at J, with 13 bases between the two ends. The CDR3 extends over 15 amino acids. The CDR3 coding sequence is TGTGCCAGCAGTCCATACAGGAGAATGAACACTGAAGCTTTCTTT. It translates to CASSPYRRMNTEAFF. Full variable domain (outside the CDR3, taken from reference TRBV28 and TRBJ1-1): DVKVTQSSRYLVKRTGEKVFLECVQDMDHENMFWYRQDPGLGLRLIYFSYDVKMKEKGDIPEGYSVSREKKERFSLILESASTNQTSMYLCASSPYRRMNTEAFFGQGTRLTVV.

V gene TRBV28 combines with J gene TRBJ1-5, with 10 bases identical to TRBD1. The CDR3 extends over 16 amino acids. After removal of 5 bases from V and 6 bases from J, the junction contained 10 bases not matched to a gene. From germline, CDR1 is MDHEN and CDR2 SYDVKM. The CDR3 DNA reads TGTGCCAGCAGTAGGGGAGACAGGGGGCGCAGTCAGCCCCAGCATTTT. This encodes CASSRGDRGRSQPQHF.

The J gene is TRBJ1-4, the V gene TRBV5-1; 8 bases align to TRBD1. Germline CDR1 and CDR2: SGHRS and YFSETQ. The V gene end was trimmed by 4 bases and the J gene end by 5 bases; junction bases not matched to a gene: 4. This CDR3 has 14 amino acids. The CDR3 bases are TGCGCCAGCAGCGTCGGACAGGGCAATGAAAAACTGTTTTTT. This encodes CASSVGQGNEKLFF.

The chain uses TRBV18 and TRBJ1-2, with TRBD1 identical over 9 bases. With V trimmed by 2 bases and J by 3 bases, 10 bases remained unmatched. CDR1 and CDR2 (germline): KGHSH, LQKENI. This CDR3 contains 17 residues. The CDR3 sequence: CASSPYLQGAGDYGYTF. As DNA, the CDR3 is TGTGCCAGCTCACCATACCTACAGGGGGCAGGAGACTATGGCTACACCTTC.

CDR3 in DNA: TGTGCCAGCAGTTACCGTAAGACAGGGGAAGGCGGAGGCTACACCTTC. Amino acid sequence: CASSYRKTGEGGGYTF. The rearrangement links TRBV6-5 to TRBJ1-2, with TRBD1 matching 8 bases. The CDR3 is 16 residues long. V lost 2 bases to trimming and J lost 8 bases; unmatched junction nucleotides: 13. Germline V gene lookup returns CDR1 MNHEY and CDR2 SVGAGI.

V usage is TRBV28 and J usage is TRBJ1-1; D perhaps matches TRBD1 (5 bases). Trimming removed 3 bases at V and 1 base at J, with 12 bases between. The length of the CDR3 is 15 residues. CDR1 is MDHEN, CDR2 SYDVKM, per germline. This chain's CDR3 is CASSLGGHQNTEAFF. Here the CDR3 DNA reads TGTGCCAGCAGTTTGGGCGGACACCAGAACACTGAAGCTTTCTTT.

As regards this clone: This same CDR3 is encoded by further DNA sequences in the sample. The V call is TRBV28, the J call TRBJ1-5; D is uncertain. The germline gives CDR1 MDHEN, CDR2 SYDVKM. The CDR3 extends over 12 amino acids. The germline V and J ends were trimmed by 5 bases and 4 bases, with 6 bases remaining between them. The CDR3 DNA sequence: TGTGCCAGCAGTCTACTAAATCAGCCCCAGCATTTT. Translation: CASSLLNQPQHF.